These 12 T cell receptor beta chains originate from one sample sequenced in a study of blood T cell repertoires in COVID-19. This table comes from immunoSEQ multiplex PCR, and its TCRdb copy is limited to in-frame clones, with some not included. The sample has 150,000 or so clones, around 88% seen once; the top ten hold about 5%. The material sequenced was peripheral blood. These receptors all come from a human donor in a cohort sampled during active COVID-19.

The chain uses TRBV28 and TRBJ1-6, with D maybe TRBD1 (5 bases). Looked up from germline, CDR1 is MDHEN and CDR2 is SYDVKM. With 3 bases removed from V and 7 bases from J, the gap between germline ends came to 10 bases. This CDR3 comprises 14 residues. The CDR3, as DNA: TGTGCCAGCAGTTTTCGGGGGGTCAATTCACCCCTCCACTTT. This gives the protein CASSFRGVNSPLHF. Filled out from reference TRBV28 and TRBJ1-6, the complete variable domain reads DVKVTQSSRYLVKRTGEKVFLECVQDMDHENMFWYRQDPGLGLRLIYFSYDVKMKEKGDIPEGYSVSREKKERFSLILESASTNQTSMYLCASSFRGVNSPLHFGNGTRLTVT.

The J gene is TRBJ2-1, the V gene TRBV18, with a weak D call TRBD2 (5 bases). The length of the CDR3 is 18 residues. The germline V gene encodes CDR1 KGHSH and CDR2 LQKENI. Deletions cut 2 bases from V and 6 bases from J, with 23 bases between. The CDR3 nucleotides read TGTGCCAGCTCACCATCCAGGACCGTCGGGAAACTTCGCAATGAGCAGTTCTTC. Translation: CASSPSRTVGKLRNEQFF.

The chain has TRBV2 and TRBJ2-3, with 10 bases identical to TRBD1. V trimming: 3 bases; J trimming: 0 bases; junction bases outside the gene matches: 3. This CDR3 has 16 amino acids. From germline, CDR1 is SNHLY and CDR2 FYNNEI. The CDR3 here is CASSEDRGRSTDTQYF. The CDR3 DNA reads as TGTGCCAGCAGTGAGGACAGGGGGAGGAGCACAGATACGCAGTATTTT. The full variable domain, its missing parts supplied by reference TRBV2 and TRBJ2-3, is EPEVTQTPSHQVTQMGQEVILRCVPISNHLYFYWYRQILGQKVEFLVSFYNNEISEKSEIFDDQFSVERPDGSNFTLKIRSTKLEDSAMYFCASSEDRGRSTDTQYFGPGTRLTVL.

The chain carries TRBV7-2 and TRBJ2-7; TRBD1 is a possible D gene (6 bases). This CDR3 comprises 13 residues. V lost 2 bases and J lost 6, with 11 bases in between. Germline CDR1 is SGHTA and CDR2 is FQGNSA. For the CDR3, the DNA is TGTGCCAGCAGCTTAAACAGGGTGTCCGAGCAGTACTTC. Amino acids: CASSLNRVSEQYF.

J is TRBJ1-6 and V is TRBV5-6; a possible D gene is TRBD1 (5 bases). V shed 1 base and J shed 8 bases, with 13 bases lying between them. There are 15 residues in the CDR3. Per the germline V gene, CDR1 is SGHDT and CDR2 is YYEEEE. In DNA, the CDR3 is TGTGCCAGCAGCTTGCTTGAGACAGTTGATTCACCCCTCCACTTT. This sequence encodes CASSLLETVDSPLHF.

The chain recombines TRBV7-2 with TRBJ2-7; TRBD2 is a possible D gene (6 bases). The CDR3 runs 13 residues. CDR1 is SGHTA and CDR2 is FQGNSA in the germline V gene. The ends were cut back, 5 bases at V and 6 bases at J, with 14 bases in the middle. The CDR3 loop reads CASSPSGVSEQYF. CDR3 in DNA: TGTGCCAGCAGCCCATCGGGGGTTTCCGAGCAGTACTTC.

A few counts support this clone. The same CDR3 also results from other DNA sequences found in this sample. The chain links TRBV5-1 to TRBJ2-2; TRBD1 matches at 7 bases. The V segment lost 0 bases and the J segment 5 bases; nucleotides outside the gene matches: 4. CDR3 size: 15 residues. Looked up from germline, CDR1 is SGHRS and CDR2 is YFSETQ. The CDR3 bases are TGCGCCAGCAGCTTGGAAGGGGGCAGGACCGGGGAGCTGTTTTTT. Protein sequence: CASSLEGGRTGELFF.

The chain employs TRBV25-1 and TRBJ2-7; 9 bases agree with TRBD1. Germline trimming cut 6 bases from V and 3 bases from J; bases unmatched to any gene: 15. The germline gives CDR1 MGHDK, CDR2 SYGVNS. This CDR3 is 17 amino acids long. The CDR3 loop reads CASRYNRDRVKSYEQYF. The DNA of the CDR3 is TGTGCCAGCAGGTACAACCGGGACAGGGTAAAAAGCTACGAGCAGTACTTC.

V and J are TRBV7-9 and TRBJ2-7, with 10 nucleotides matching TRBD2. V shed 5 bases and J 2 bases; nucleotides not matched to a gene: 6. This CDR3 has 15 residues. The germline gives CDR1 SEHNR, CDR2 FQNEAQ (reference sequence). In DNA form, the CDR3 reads TGTGCCAGCAGCCACCCAGCGGGAGGGCCCTACGAGCAGTACTTC. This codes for CASSHPAGGPYEQYF.

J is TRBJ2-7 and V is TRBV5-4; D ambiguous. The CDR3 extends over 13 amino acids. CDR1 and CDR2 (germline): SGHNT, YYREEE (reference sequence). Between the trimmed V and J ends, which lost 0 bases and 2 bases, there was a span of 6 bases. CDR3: CASSLDPAYEQYF. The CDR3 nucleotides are TGTGCCAGCAGCTTGGATCCAGCCTACGAGCAGTACTTC.

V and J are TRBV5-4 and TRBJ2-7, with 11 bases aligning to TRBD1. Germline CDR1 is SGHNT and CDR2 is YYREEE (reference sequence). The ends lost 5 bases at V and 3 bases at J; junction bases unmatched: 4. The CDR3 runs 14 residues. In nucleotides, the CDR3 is TGTGCCAGCAGTGGGACAGGGGGGAGCTACGAGCAGTACTTC. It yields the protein CASSGTGGSYEQYF.

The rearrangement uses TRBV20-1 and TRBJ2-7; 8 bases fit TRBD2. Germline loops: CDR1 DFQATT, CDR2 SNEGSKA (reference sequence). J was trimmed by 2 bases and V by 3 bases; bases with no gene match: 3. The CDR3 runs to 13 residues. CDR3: CSASSGAAYEQYF. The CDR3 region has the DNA TGCAGTGCTAGTAGCGGGGCCGCCTACGAGCAGTACTTC.